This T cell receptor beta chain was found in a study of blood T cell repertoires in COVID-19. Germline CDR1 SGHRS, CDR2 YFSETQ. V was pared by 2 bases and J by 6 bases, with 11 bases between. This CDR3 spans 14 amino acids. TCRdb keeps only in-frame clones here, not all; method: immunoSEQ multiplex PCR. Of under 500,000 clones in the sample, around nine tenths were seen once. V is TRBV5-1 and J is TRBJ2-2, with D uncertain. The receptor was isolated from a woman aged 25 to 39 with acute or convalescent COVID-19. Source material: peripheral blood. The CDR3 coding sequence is TGCGCCAGCAGCTTCTCGCCAGGCGCCGGGGAGCTGTTTTTT. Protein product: CASSFSPGAGELFF. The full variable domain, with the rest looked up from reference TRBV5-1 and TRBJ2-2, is KAGVTQTPRYLIKTRGQQVTLSCSPISGHRSVSWYQQTPGQGLQFLFEYFSETQRNKGNFPGRFSGRQFSNSRSEMNVSTLELGDSALYLCASSFSPGAGELFFGEGSRLTVL.